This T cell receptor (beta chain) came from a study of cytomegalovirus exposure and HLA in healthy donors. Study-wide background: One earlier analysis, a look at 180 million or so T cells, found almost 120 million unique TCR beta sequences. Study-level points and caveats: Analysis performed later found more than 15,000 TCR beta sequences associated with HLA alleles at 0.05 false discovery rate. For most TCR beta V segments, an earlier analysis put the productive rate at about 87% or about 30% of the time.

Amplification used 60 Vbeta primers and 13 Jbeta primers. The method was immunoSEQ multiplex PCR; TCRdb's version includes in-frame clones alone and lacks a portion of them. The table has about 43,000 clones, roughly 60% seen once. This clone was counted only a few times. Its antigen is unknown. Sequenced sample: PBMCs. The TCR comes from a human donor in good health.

The CDR3 sequence: CASSEAAGVLNQPQHF. The CDR3 region has the DNA TGTGCCAGCAGTGAAGCTGCGGGAGTCCTCAATCAGCCCCAGCATTTT. The chain combines TRBV6-1 with TRBJ1-5; D ambiguous. Trimming took off 0 bases at V and 3 bases at J, with 12 bases between the two ends. The CDR3 is 16 residues long. Germline assignment: CDR1 MNHNS and CDR2 SASEGT.